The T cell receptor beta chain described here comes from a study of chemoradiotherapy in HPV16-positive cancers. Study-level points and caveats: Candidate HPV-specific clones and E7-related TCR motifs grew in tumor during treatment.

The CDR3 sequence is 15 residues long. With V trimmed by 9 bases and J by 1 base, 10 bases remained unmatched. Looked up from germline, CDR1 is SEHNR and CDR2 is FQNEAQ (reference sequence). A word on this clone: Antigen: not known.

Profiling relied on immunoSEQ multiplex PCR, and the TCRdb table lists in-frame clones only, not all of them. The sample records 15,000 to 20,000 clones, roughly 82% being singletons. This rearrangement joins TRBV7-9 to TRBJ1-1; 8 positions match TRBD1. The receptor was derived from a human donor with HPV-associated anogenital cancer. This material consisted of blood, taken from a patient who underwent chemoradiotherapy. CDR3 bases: TGTGCCAGTAAGCTTAGTGGACAGGGGAACACTGAAGCTTTCTTT. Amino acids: CASKLSGQGNTEAFF.